The 2 T cell receptor beta chains below come from one sample, sequenced in a study of T cells in pancreatic ductal adenocarcinoma. Profiled with immunoSEQ multiplex PCR; TCRdb holds only in-frame clones, not every one. The repertoire holds roughly 100,000 clones, with roughly 96% as singletons. No neoadjuvant therapy was given to the selected pancreatic ductal adenocarcinoma patients before their surgery. Sequencing was performed on PBMCs. The receptors stem from a human donor with pancreatic ductal adenocarcinoma.

This clone was counted between two and nine times. The V call is TRBV19, the J call TRBJ1-5; TRBD1 agrees at 9 bases. The length of the CDR3 is 15 residues. CDR1 and CDR2 (germline): LNHDA, SQIVND (reference sequence). Trimming at V came to 4 bases and at J to 4 bases, leaving 5 bases not matched to a gene. The CDR3 nucleotides are TGTGCCAGTAGTACCCAGGACAGGGGAAATCAGCCCCAGCATTTT. Its translation: CASSTQDRGNQPQHF.

This sequence joins TRBV28 and TRBJ1-5; the D is unclear. V was trimmed by 5 bases and J by 0 bases, leaving 5 bases between them. This CDR3 is built from 13 residues. Germline V CDR1 and CDR2: MDHEN, SYDVKM. DNA for the CDR3: TGTGCCAGCAGTCCTAATAGCAATCAGCCCCAGCATTTT. This gives the protein CASSPNSNQPQHF.